Below, 18 T cell receptor beta chains from the same sample are listed, as sequenced in a study of blood T cell repertoires in COVID-19. Only in-frame clones appear in the TCRdb table, and some are missing; sequencing was by immunoSEQ multiplex PCR. The sample has 55,000 to 70,000 clones; more than 85% are singletons. Material for sequencing was peripheral blood. These TCRs come from a man between 65 and 85 years old with acute or convalescent COVID-19.

The chain uses TRBV5-5 and TRBJ2-5, with TRBD1 identical over 7 bases. This CDR3 has 15 amino acids. Germline lookup yields CDR1 SGHKS and CDR2 YYEKEE (reference sequence). The V and J ends lost 2 bases and 9 bases, in that order; junction bases with no gene match: 13. In DNA form, the CDR3 reads TGTGCCAGCAGCTTTGGGACAGTTCGTATAGGGGCCCAGTACTTC. This gives the protein CASSFGTVRIGAQYF.

V gene TRBV6-6 combines with J gene TRBJ2-1; 16 bases match TRBD2. CDR3 length: 21 residues. The germline V gene encodes CDR1 MNHNY and CDR2 SVGAGI (reference sequence). Germline trimming cut 6 bases from V and 0 bases from J; bases unmatched to any gene: 14. The CDR3 loop is CASSFTRVGTSGGASYNEQFF. As DNA, the CDR3 is TGTGCCAGCAGCTTCACCCGTGTGGGGACTAGCGGGGGGGCCTCCTACAATGAGCAGTTCTTC.

This chain links TRBV9 with TRBJ2-5, with TRBD2 identical over 8 bases. This CDR3 spans 15 amino acids. Germline assignment: CDR1 SGDLS and CDR2 YYNGEE. Trimming took 0 bases from V and 5 from J; bases not matched to a gene: 6. Here the CDR3 reads CASSVVGTGGETQYF. In DNA form, the CDR3 reads TGTGCCAGCAGCGTAGTAGGGACGGGGGGGGAGACCCAGTACTTC.

This CDR3 reads CASSPGWRDYGYTF. CDR3 nucleotides: TGTGCCAGCAGCCCGGGCTGGAGGGATTATGGCTACACCTTC. The rearrangement uses TRBV3-1 (or the pseudogene TRBV3-2) and TRBJ1-2; D gene unclear. V lost 4 bases and J 5 bases, leaving 14 bases between the germline ends. The CDR3 covers 14 residues. Germline lookup yields CDR1 LGHDT and CDR2 YNNKEL (reference sequence).

The chain joins TRBV20-1 to TRBJ1-2, with D uncertain. V gave up 6 bases and J gave up 8 bases, with 13 bases separating them. Germline V gives CDR1 DFQATT, CDR2 SNEGSKA (reference sequence). This CDR3 has 11 amino acids. For the CDR3, the DNA is TGCAGTGCAAAACCCGCCTACGGCTACACCTTC. It encodes CSAKPAYGYTF.

The V call is TRBV9, the J call TRBJ1-5; D not certain. V lost 1 base and J lost 0, with 8 bases in between. This CDR3 contains 15 residues. Germline assignment: CDR1 SGDLS and CDR2 YYNGEE. The CDR3 is CASSVSGNSNQPQHF. CDR3 coding DNA: TGTGCCAGCAGCGTAAGCGGGAATAGCAATCAGCCCCAGCATTTT.

The CDR3 region is CASIKDRAETQYF. The CDR3 bases are TGTGCCAGCATTAAGGACAGGGCTGAGACCCAGTACTTC. The J gene is TRBJ2-5, the V gene TRBV28; TRBD1 aligns across 8 bases. V gave up 7 bases and J gave up 5 bases; unmatched junction bases: 6. Looked up from germline, CDR1 is MDHEN and CDR2 is SYDVKM. The length of the CDR3 is 13 residues.

V gene TRBV5-1 combines with J gene TRBJ1-1; D is perhaps TRBD1 (6 bases). Trimming pared 4 bases from V and 1 base from J, leaving 20 bases between. The CDR3 has 17 amino acids. CDR1 and CDR2 from the germline V gene are SGHRS and YFSETQ. CDR3 region: CASSKAAGAVGNTEAFF. CDR3 nucleotide sequence: TGCGCCAGCAGCAAAGCAGCAGGGGCGGTAGGGAACACTGAAGCTTTCTTT. Full variable domain (rest looked up from reference TRBV5-1 and TRBJ1-1): KAGVTQTPRYLIKTRGQQVTLSCSPISGHRSVSWYQQTPGQGLQFLFEYFSETQRNKGNFPGRFSGRQFSNSRSEMNVSTLELGDSALYLCASSKAAGAVGNTEAFFGQGTRLTVV.

V is TRBV7-9 and J is TRBJ1-1; D is possibly TRBD1 (6 bases). The ends were cut back, 7 bases at V and 3 bases at J, with 18 bases in the middle. Germline V gene sequence: CDR1 SEHNR, CDR2 FQNEAQ (reference sequence). CDR3 length equals 15 residues. For the CDR3, the DNA is TGTGCCAGCAACCCCTGGGGGCGAAAGGACACTGAAGCTTTCTTT. This sequence encodes CASNPWGRKDTEAFF. Supplemented by reference TRBV7-9 and TRBJ1-1, the full variable domain reads DTGVSQNPRHKITKRGQNVTFRCDPISEHNRLYWYRQTLGQGPEFLTYFQNEAQLEKSRLLSDRFSAERPKGSFSTLEIQRTEQGDSAMYLCASNPWGRKDTEAFFGQGTRLTVV.

V is TRBV27 and J is TRBJ2-1; 7 bases align to TRBD1. This CDR3 comprises 12 residues. The V gene end was trimmed by 5 bases and the J gene end by 9 bases; junction bases not matched to a gene: 4. The germline V gene has CDR1 MNHEY and CDR2 SMNVEV (reference sequence). In nucleotides, the CDR3 is TGTGCCAGCAGTATTAACAGGGGTGAGCAGTTCTTC. Its protein is CASSINRGEQFF.

This chain joins TRBV5-4 and TRBJ2-1, with TRBD1 matching 8 bases. The V and J ends lost 4 bases and 7 bases, in that order; junction bases with no gene match: 13. The CDR3 totals 16 residues. The germline V gene has CDR1 SGHNT and CDR2 YYREEE (reference sequence). DNA of the CDR3: TGTGCCAGCAGCGGGGGGCGGCCAGGGGGCAGGAATGAGCAGTTCTTC. Its translation: CASSGGRPGGRNEQFF.

A single count supports this clone. V and J are TRBV28 and TRBJ1-2; TRBD1 matches at 12 bases. Trimming removed 8 bases from V and 6 bases from J; junction bases left unmatched: 7. Germline CDR1 reads MDHEN; CDR2 reads SYDVKM. This CDR3 is built from 14 residues. The CDR3 reads CASGHGTGGHGYTF. CDR3 sequence (DNA): TGTGCCAGCGGGCATGGGACAGGGGGCCATGGCTACACCTTC.

The rearrangement uses TRBV6-5 and TRBJ2-2; weak D call: TRBD2 (6 bases). V was cut by 8 bases and J by 7 bases, with 14 bases left in between. CDR1 is MNHEY, CDR2 SVGAGI, per germline. This CDR3 has 13 residues. CDR3 nucleotide sequence: TGTGCCAGCCACCGGGACTCCCGCGGGGAGCTGTTTTTT. Translating gives CASHRDSRGELFF.

V gene TRBV3-1 (or the pseudogene TRBV3-2) combines with J gene TRBJ2-5; D not certain. Trimming shortened V by 1 base and J by 5 bases, and 5 bases separated the two germline ends. CDR1 is LGHDT and CDR2 is YNNKEL in the germline V gene (reference sequence). The CDR3 spans 12 residues. The CDR3 reads CASSQGLETQYF. The CDR3 DNA reads TGTGCCAGCAGCCAAGGGCTCGAGACCCAGTACTTC.

CDR3 loop: CASSAGLTGGYTF. CDR3 bases: TGTGCCAGCAGTGCCGGTCTGACTGGTGGCTACACCTTC. The gene calls are TRBV2 and TRBJ1-2; D is uncertain. The CDR3 loop spans 13 amino acids. V was clipped by 4 bases and J by 7 bases, with 13 bases between them. Germline CDR1 is SNHLY and CDR2 is FYNNEI.

In this sample, this clone turned up a few times. V is TRBV3-1 (or the pseudogene TRBV3-2) and J is TRBJ1-2; 10 bases agree with TRBD1. Looked up from germline, CDR1 is LGHDT and CDR2 is YNNKEL (reference sequence). CDR3 length: 15 residues. Losses at the gene ends were 4 bases for V and 0 bases for J; bases not matched to a gene: 2. CDR3 protein: CASSPGTGANYGYTF. The CDR3 nucleotides are TGTGCCAGCAGCCCGGGGACAGGGGCTAACTATGGCTACACCTTC.

This clone was seen only once. The V gene is TRBV29-1, the J gene TRBJ1-5, with D perhaps TRBD1 (5 bases). Germline V gene lookup returns CDR1 SQVTM and CDR2 ANQGSEA. The CDR3 loop spans 13 amino acids. Trimming removed 6 bases from V and 7 bases from J, with 16 bases in between. CDR3 in DNA: TGCAGCGTGGCGGACAACTCTGGACAGCCCCAGCATTTT. The encoded protein is CSVADNSGQPQHF.

This clone appeared a single time. The chain carries TRBV10-2 and TRBJ2-7; maybe TRBD2 (5 bases). The CDR3 spans 14 residues. The V gene's germline CDR1 is WSHSY and CDR2 SAAADI. The ends were cut back, 6 bases at V and 5 bases at J, with 17 bases in the middle. The CDR3 nucleotides are TGCGCCAGCAGGGCGGATAGGACTCTAAACGAGCAGTACTTC. It yields the protein CASRADRTLNEQYF.